The T cell receptor (beta chain) described here comes from a study of a mutant IDH1 vaccine in newly diagnosed glioma. Sequencing used immunoSEQ multiplex PCR; TCRdb keeps in-frame clones, though not all of them. The data show roughly 50,000 clones, approximately 80% seen once. Time point defined: baseline, week 1 (first vaccination visit). As for treatment: pre-vaccination baseline after standard-of-care therapy. The donors had new WHO grade 3 or 4 astrocytomas; these were IDH1-mutant and ATRX-lost. CDR3 length: 15 amino acids. Per germline, CDR1 PRHDT and CDR2 FYEKMQ (reference sequence). The V end was cut by 4 bases, the J end by 6 bases, with 19 bases between.

The specimen was PBMCs, collected from a glioma patient treated with radiotherapy, temozolomide or both. This clonotype was obtained from a man between 18 and 29 years old with glioma. This chain links TRBV13 with TRBJ2-7, with D possibly matching TRBD1 (7 bases). CDR3 in amino acids: CASSSLNRGLSEQYF. The CDR3 region has the DNA TGTGCCAGCAGCTCTCTAAACAGGGGACTTAGCGAGCAGTACTTC.